This T cell receptor (beta chain) was captured in a study of regulatory T cells in long-lasting Graves disease (dated by TCRdb to about 2021). Background on the whole study: Newly diagnosed Graves' disease patients had taken antithyroid drugs for less than 3 months. Patients with persistent Graves' disease were compared with patients with newly diagnosed Graves' disease using TCR sequencing and RNA sequencing of peripheral blood. The study was conducted in China and was registered as a clinical trial. A total of 33 samples were covered by TCR sequencing, comprising around 13 persistent and about 20 newly diagnosed Graves' disease patients. Broad study findings and their caveats: A larger number of public clonotypes was shared among persistent patients (about 2,700) than among newly diagnosed patients (more than 850). The authors noted that the small sample size was a limitation that may lower accuracy. Compared with newly diagnosed patients, persistent Graves' disease patients had lower TCR Shannon entropy and fewer highly expanded clones, which suggests clonal expansion. Only the TCR beta chain was sequenced and analyzed. Because the primary lesion, thyroid tissue, could not be accessed, the study looked at peripheral blood alone. Persistent disease showed preferential use of TRBV28, TRBJ1-2 and TRBJ2-5, whereas newly diagnosed disease favored TRBV20-1 and TRBJ2-1.

Preparation of the library involved multiplex PCR. Sequencing relied on an Illumina HiSeq 4000. TCR beta libraries were built with iRepertoire HTBI primers and Arm-PCR amplification of CDR3 regions. Before sequencing, the PCR products went through gel purification. In the original analysis: Across samples, fewer than 70 TRBV and 15 or so TRBJ segments were identified and used for gene usage analysis of CDR3 amino acid clonotypes. COPE and FqMerger were used to merge filtered high-quality paired reads into contigs. Contigs were aligned with BLAST to IMGT TRBV, TRBD and TRBJ reference genes, and CDR3 was defined per IMGT. Clonotypes above 0.1% frequency were classified as highly expanded clones. Repertoire diversity was measured by Shannon entropy, and V-J evenness by the Gini coefficient. A clonotype was considered public if more than one individual shared it. The public sequencing data were trimmed at Q25 with fastp and processed into clonotypes with MiXCR by TCRdb, which kept only in-frame beta chains. Under each unique CDR3 protein, matching rows form one entry showing the most common genes and DNA. These V and J calls rely on TCRdb rather than the paper's analysis. The table for this sample lists some 230,000 distinct CDR3 sequences; 15% to 20% of them were counted only once. Clones ranked in the top ten supply roughly a fifth of the sample.

Ten or more counts support this clonotype. The antigen it binds to is not known. One base away there is no much larger clone; base qualities are not given. The meaning of the sample's time point label: newly diagnosed GD, antithyroid drugs for less than 3 months. For both TCR sequencing and RNA sequencing, RNA was extracted from PBMCs in TRIzol. The diagnosis of Graves' disease was made according to American Thyroid Association guidelines. Recruitment of patients was carried out at an endocrinology department in Xi'an, China. Each patient gave approximately 8.8 milliliters of peripheral blood, collected in an EDTA anticoagulant tube. PBMCs were isolated by Ficoll Paque Plus density gradient separation without further T cell sorting. An Agilent 2100 Bioanalyzer and agarose gel were used to assess RNA quality, and a NanoDrop 2000 was used to measure RNA concentration. The trim is 4 bases for V and 0 bases for J, with a gap of 11 bases between the germline ends. Its CDR3 holds 14 amino acids, cysteine through phenylalanine. CDR3 DNA only is kept here, 42 bases in frame from base 1. CDR1 and CDR2, per the germline V gene (reference sequence), are SGHKS and YYEKEE.

This clonotype was sampled from a female donor with Graves disease. The source material was peripheral blood mononuclear cells (PBMCs), sampled at new diagnosis, from a patient treated with antithyroid drugs. The receptor chain draws on TRBV5-5 and TRBJ2-7; TRBD2 is perhaps the D gene, given 5 matching bases. The sequence in DNA is TGTGCCAGCAGCCCCCGTGGGAGCTCCTACGAGCAGTACTTC. Its protein is CASSPRGSSYEQYF.